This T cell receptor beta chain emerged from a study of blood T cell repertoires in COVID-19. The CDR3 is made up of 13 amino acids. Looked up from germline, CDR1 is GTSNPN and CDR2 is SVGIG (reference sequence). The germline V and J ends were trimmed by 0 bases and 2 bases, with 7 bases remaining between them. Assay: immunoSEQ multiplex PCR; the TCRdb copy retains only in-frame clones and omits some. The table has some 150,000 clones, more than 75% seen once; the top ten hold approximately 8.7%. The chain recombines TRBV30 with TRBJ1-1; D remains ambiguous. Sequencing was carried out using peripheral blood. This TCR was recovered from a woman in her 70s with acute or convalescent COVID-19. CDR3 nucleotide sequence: TGTGCCTGGAGTGTAGGAGGAAACACTGAAGCTTTCTTT. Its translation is CAWSVGGNTEAFF.